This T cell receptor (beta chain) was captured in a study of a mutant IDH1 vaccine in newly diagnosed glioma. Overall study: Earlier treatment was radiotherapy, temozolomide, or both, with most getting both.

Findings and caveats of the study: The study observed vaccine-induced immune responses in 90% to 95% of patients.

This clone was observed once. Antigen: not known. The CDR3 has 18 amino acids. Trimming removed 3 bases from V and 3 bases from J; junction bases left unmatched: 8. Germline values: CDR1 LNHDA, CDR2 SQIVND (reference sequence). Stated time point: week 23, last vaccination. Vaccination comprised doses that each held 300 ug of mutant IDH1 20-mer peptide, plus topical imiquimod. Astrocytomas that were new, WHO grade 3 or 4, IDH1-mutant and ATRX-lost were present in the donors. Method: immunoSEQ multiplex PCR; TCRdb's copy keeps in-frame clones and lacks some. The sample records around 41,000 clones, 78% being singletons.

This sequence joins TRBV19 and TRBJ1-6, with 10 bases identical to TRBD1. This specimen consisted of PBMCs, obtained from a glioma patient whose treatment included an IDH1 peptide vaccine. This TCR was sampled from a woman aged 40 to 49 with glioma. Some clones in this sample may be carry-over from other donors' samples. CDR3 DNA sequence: TGTGCCAGTAGTATCAAGACAGGGGGCGACGGCTATAATTCACCCCTCCACTTT. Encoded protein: CASSIKTGGDGYNSPLHF.